Here is one TCR beta chain with its context. Antigen unknown. The sample comes from a study of T cells expressing NK-cell markers. Background on the study: Investigators obtained TCR beta repertoires from sorted CD3+CD56+NKG2C+, CD3+CD56+NKG2C- and CD3+CD56-NKG2C+ T cells. In the group of eight sequenced donors, seven were HCMV-seropositive and one was seronegative. Study outcomes and limitations: The CD3+CD56-NKG2C+ fraction was also led by these clonotypes in a handful of donors. HCMV specificity of the expanded NKG2C+ T cell clones was not established.

The CDR3 contains 16 residues. Germline V gene sequence: CDR1 MNHEY, CDR2 SVGAGI. TCRdb reanalyzed the 5' RACE reads, giving one entry per CDR3 protein sequence and no DNA. Its listing shows about 460,000 distinct CDR3 sequences. The sample consisted of blood T cells: a sorted CD56 or NKG2C T cell subset, CD4+ or CD8+ T cells, or bulk PBMC T cells (not recorded which). The rearrangement joins TRBV6-5 to TRBJ2-1; the D call from TCRdb, TRBD2, cannot be confirmed without DNA. The TCR sequence derives from a woman between 45 and 60 years old in good health. The chain's CDR3 is CASSAPASGSKGEQFF.